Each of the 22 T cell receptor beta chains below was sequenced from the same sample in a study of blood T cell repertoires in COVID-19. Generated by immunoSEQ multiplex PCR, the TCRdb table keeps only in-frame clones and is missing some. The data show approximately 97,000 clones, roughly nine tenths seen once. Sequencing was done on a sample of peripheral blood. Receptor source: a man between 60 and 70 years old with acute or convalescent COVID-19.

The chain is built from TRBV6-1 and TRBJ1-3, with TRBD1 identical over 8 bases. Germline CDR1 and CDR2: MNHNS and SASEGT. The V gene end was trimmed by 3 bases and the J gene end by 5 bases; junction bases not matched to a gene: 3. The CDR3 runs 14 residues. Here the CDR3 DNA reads TGTGCCAGCAGTGATCAGGGGGCGAGAAACACCATATATTTT. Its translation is CASSDQGARNTIYF.

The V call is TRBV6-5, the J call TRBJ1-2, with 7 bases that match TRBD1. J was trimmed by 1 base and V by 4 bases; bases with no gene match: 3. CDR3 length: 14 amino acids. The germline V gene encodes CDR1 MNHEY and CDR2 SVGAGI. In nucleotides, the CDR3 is TGTGCCAGCAGTTCGGGACAGATTAACTATGGCTACACCTTC. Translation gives CASSSGQINYGYTF.

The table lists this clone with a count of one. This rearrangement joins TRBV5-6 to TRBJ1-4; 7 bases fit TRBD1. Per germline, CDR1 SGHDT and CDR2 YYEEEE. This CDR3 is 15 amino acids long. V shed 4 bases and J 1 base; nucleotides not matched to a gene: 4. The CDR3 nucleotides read TGTGCCAGCAGCGGCCGGACAGGAACTAATGAAAAACTGTTTTTT. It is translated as CASSGRTGTNEKLFF.

CDR3 sequence reads: CASSPLGATSSYNSPLHF. CDR3 DNA: TGCGCCAGCAGCCCTCTGGGGGCCACCAGCTCCTATAATTCACCCCTCCACTTT. J is TRBJ1-6 and V is TRBV5-1; possible D gene TRBD1, 6 bases. The CDR3 covers 18 residues. The V gene's germline CDR1 is SGHRS and CDR2 YFSETQ. The V and J ends lost 4 bases and 0 bases respectively, with 17 bases between them.

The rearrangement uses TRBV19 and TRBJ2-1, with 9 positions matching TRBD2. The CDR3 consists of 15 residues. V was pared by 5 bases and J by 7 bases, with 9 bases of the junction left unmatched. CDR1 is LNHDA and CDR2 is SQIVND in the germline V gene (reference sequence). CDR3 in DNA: TGTGCCAGTAGTGAGCGGGGGGCCCCTAGGAATGAGCAGTTCTTC. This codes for CASSERGAPRNEQFF.

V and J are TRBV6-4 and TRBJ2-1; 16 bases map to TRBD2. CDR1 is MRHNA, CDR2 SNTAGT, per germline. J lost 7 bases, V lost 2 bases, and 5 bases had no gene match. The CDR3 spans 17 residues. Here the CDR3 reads CASSDATGLAGGNEQFF. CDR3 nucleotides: TGTGCCAGCAGTGACGCGACGGGACTAGCGGGGGGGAATGAGCAGTTCTTC.

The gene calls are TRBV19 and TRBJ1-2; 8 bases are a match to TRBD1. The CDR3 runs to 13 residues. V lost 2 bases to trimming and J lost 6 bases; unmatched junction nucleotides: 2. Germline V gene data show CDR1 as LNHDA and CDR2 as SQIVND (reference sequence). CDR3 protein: CASSILTGDGYTF. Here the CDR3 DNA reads TGTGCCAGTAGTATATTGACAGGGGATGGCTACACCTTC.

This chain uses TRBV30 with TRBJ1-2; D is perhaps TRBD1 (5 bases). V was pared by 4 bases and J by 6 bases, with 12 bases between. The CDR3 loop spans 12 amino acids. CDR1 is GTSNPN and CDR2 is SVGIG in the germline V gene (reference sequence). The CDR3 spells CAWMRQGNGYTF. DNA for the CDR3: TGTGCCTGGATGCGGCAGGGTAATGGCTACACCTTC. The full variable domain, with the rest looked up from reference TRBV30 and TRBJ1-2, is SQTIHQWPATLVQPVGSPLSLECTVEGTSNPNLYWYRQAAGRGLQLLFYSVGIGQISSEVPQNLSASRPQDRQFILSSKKLLLSDSGFYLCAWMRQGNGYTFGSGTRLTVV.

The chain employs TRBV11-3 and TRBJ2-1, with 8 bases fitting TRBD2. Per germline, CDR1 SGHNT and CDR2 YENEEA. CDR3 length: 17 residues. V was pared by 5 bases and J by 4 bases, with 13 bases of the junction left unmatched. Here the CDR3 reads CASSAPREGGQYNEQFF. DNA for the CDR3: TGTGCCAGCAGCGCACCCCGGGAGGGGGGGCAGTACAATGAGCAGTTCTTC.

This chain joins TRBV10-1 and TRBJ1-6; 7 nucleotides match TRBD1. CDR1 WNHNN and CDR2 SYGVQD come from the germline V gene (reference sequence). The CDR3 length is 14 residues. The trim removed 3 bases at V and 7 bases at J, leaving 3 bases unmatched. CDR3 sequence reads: CASSEQGSNSPLHF. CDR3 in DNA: TGCGCCAGCAGTGAACAGGGGTCCAATTCACCCCTCCACTTT.

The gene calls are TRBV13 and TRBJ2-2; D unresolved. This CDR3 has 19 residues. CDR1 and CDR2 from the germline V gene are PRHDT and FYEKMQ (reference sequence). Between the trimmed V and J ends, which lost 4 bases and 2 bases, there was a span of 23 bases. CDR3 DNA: TGTGCCAGCAGCTCCCTCCCGTTCTTTGGGCCCCTTAACACCGGGGAGCTGTTTTTT. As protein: CASSSLPFFGPLNTGELFF.

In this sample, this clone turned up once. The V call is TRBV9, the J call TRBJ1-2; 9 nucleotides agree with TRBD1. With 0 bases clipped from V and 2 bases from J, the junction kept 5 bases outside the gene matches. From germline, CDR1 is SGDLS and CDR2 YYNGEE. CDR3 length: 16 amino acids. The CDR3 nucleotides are TGTGCCAGCAGCGTAGCGCTCGACAGGGGGAACTATGGCTACACCTTC. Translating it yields CASSVALDRGNYGYTF.

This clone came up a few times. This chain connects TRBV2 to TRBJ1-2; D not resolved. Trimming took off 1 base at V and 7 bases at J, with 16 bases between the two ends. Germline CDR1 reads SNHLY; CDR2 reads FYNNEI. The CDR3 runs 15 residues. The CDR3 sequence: CASSEEGSYGGGYTF. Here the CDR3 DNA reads TGTGCCAGCAGTGAAGAGGGCAGTTACGGAGGTGGCTACACCTTC.

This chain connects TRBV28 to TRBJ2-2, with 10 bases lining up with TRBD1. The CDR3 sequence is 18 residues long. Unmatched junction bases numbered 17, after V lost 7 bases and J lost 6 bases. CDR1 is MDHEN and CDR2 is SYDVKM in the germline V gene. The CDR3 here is CASTPGGTGVRGAGELFF. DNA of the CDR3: TGTGCCAGCACCCCGGGGGGGACAGGGGTACGCGGAGCCGGGGAGCTGTTTTTT.

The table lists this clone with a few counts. For the CDR3, the DNA is TGTGCCAGCAGCCGGGACAGACAAATGAATCCCTATAATTCACCCCTCCACTTT. Amino acids: CASSRDRQMNPYNSPLHF. The chain uses TRBV9 and TRBJ1-6; 7 nucleotides match TRBD1. CDR3 length: 18 residues. Losses at the gene ends were 4 bases for V and 2 bases for J; bases not matched to a gene: 12. The germline gives CDR1 SGDLS, CDR2 YYNGEE.

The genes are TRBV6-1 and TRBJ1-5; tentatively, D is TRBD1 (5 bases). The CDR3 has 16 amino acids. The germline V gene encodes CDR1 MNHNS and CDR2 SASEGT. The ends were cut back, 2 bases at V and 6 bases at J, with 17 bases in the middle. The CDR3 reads CASSERAGQGLQPQHF. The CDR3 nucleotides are TGTGCCAGCAGTGAAAGGGCAGGGCAGGGTCTTCAGCCCCAGCATTTT.

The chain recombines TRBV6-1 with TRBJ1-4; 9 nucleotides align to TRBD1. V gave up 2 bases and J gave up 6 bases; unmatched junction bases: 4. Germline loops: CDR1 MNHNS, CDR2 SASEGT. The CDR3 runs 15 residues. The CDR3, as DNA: TGTGCCAGCAGTGAAATCGGACAGGGGTATGAAAAACTGTTTTTT. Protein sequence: CASSEIGQGYEKLFF.

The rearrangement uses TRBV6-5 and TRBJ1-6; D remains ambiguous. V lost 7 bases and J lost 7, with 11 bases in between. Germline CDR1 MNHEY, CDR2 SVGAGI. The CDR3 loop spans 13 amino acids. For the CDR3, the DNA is TGTGCCAGCACGTACAGCCCAAATTCACCCCTCCACTTT. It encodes CASTYSPNSPLHF.

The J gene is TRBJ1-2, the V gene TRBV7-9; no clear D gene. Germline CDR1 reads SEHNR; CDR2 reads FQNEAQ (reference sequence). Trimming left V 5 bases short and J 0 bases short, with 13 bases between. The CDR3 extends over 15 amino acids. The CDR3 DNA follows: TGTGCCAGCAGCCAGCCGGGATTACCTAACTATGGCTACACCTTC. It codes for CASSQPGLPNYGYTF.

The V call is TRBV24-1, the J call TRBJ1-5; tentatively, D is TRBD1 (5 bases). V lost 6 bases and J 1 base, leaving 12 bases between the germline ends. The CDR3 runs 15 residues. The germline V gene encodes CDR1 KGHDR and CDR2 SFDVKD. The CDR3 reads CATSSGGGSNQPQHF. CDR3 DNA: TGTGCCACCAGTTCCGGCGGGGGGAGCAATCAGCCCCAGCATTTT.

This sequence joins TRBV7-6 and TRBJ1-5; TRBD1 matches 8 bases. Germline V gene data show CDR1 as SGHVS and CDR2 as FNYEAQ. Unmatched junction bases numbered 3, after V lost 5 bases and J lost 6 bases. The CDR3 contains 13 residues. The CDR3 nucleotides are TGTGCCAGCAGCCTAGACAGGGGTCAGCCCCAGCATTTT. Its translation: CASSLDRGQPQHF.

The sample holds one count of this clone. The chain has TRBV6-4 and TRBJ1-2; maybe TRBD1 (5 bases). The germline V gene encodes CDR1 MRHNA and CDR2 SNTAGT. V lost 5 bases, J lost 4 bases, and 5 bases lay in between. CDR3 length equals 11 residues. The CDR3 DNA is TGTGCCAGCAGTCAGGGCTATGGCTACACCTTC. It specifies CASSQGYGYTF.